The 27 T cell receptor beta chains presented below share a single source sample, sequenced in a study of vaccination and CD4 T cells after COVID-19. An Oncomine TCR Beta short-read assay was used to sequence the DNA from cultured CD4+ T cells. One entry per CDR3 protein results from TCRdb running MiXCR on the PCR reads. In the table there are about 19,000 distinct CDR3 sequences, 23% of which are singletons. These receptors' antigens are unknown. Indicated treatment: roughly 10-day PBMC culture with coronavirus spike peptide pools or control peptides (ViraFEST assay). Material for sequencing was cultured CD4+ T cells from blood. The receptors here all came from a human donor with COVID-19.

The rearrangement links TRBV7-6 to TRBJ2-5; no firm D call. The germline V and J ends were trimmed by 2 bases and 2 bases, with 15 bases remaining between them. The CDR3 is 16 amino acids. Germline V gene data show CDR1 as SGHVS and CDR2 as FNYEAQ. The CDR3 coding sequence is TGTGCCAGCAGCTTACTCCCAGTAAGAGGACAAGAGACCCAGTACTTC. Protein: CASSLLPVRGQETQYF.

This clonotype is labeled medium-sized. The V and J genes are TRBV20-1 and TRBJ1-3, with 10 nucleotides matching TRBD1. V trimming: 5 bases; J trimming: 3 bases; junction bases outside the gene matches: 7. From germline, CDR1 is DFQATT and CDR2 SNEGSKA (reference sequence). The CDR3 runs 15 residues. The CDR3 DNA reads TGCAGTGCTGGTAGACAGGGGGCGCGTGGAAACACCATATATTTT. Its translation is CSAGRQGARGNTIYF.

This clonotype was picked up a small number of times. CDR3 in DNA: TGTGCCAGCAGTTTCCTTGGGGGGGCTAACGAGCAGTACTTC. Its protein is CASSFLGGANEQYF. V is TRBV12-3 or TRBV12-4 and J is TRBJ2-7; the D gene is possibly TRBD2 (7 bases). Trimming stripped 3 bases from V and 5 bases from J, with 14 bases between. This CDR3 has 14 amino acids.

This rearrangement joins TRBV7-2 to TRBJ2-1, with 8 bases aligning to TRBD2. V trimming: 6 bases; J trimming: 9 bases; junction bases outside the gene matches: 4. The germline CDR1 and CDR2 sequences are SGHTA and FQGNSA. The CDR3 has 12 residues. The CDR3 DNA is TGTGCCAGCAGTAGTAGCGGGGTTGAGCAGTTCTTC. It codes for CASSSSGVEQFF.

This clonotype was seen only a few times. V is TRBV6-1 and J is TRBJ2-3; TRBD1 aligns across 7 bases. Unmatched junction bases numbered 9, after V lost 9 bases and J lost 3 bases. CDR3 size: 14 residues. CDR1 and CDR2 (germline): MNHNS, SASEGT. CDR3 sequence (DNA): TGTGCCAGTACTGGGGCAGGGGGAACAGATACGCAGTATTTT. This encodes CASTGAGGTDTQYF.

This chain connects TRBV20-1 to TRBJ2-7, with 10 nucleotides matching TRBD2. The CDR3 sequence is 14 residues long. Trimming cost V 5 bases and J 3 bases; bases outside gene matches: 7. Germline V gene lookup returns CDR1 DFQATT and CDR2 SNEGSKA (reference sequence). CDR3 sequence reads: CSASMTSGHYEQYF. CDR3 nucleotides: TGCAGTGCTTCGATGACTAGCGGGCACTACGAGCAGTACTTC.

J is TRBJ2-5 and V is TRBV6-1; D is perhaps TRBD1 or TRBD2 (5 bases each). Between the trimmed V and J ends, which lost 6 bases and 9 bases, there was a span of 20 bases. Germline values: CDR1 MNHNS, CDR2 SASEGT. CDR3 length equals 14 residues. CDR3 amino acids: CASRPPRGDTAQYF. In nucleotides, the CDR3 is TGTGCCAGCAGACCTCCTAGGGGAGATACCGCCCAGTACTTC.

CDR3 sequence reads: CASSLRSGRGRNNSPLHF. The CDR3 nucleotides are TGTGCCAGCAGCTTGCGTTCCGGAAGAGGGAGGAATAATTCACCCCTCCACTTT. The J gene is TRBJ1-6, the V gene TRBV5-6, with no clear D. Germline CDR1 reads SGHDT; CDR2 reads YYEEEE. Trimming took off 1 base at V and 5 bases at J, with 19 bases between the two ends. CDR3 length equals 18 residues.

This chain links TRBV10-3 with TRBJ1-5; possible D gene TRBD1, 6 bases. CDR3 length: 15 residues. Germline assignment: CDR1 ENHRY and CDR2 SYGVKD. V dropped 3 bases and J dropped 3 bases, with 12 bases sitting between them. The CDR3 region is CAISELGQSNQPQHF. The CDR3 bases are TGTGCCATCAGTGAATTAGGACAGTCCAATCAGCCCCAGCATTTT.

This clonotype was found a few times. CDR3 nucleotide sequence: TGTGCCAGCAGTGAATCCAGGGCACGAGAGACCCAGTACTTC. Translation gives CASSESRARETQYF. The rearrangement joins TRBV25-1 to TRBJ2-5, with TRBD1 as a possible D gene (5 bases). V was pared by 1 base and J by 4 bases, with 10 bases between. The CDR3 sequence is 14 residues long. Germline V gene lookup returns CDR1 MGHDK and CDR2 SYGVNS.

This clonotype appeared a few times. This chain uses TRBV20-1 with TRBJ2-3; D gene uncertain. Germline assignment: CDR1 DFQATT and CDR2 SNEGSKA (reference sequence). This CDR3 has 12 amino acids. Trimming removed 3 bases at V and 3 bases at J, with 7 bases between. This CDR3 is CSARWKTDTQYF. The CDR3 coding sequence is TGCAGTGCTAGGTGGAAGACAGATACGCAGTATTTT.

The CDR3 DNA sequence: TGTGCCAGCAGCCGACGACAGGGGGCGGCCGAGCAGTACTTC. It is translated as CASSRRQGAAEQYF. The chain has TRBV7-3 and TRBJ2-7; 10 nucleotides match TRBD1. V lost 5 bases and J lost 6; bases outside the gene matches: 7. The CDR3 runs 14 residues. CDR1 is SGHTA, CDR2 FQGTGA, per germline.

The gene calls are TRBV6-5 and TRBJ1-6; 7 bases are shared with TRBD1. The length of the CDR3 is 15 residues. The germline gives CDR1 MNHEY, CDR2 SVGAGI. V lost 6 bases, J lost 11 bases, and 13 bases stayed unmatched. Here the CDR3 DNA reads TGTGCCAGCAGGTACCCCGGGGGACAGCATCCACCCCTCCACTTT. The encoded protein is CASRYPGGQHPPLHF.

This rearrangement joins TRBV7-2 to TRBJ1-2, with D unresolved. This CDR3 region has 13 residues. V gave up 4 bases and J gave up 8 bases, with 14 bases separating them. Germline CDR1 reads SGHTA; CDR2 reads FQGNSA. The CDR3: CASSSDGQGGYTF. CDR3 in DNA: TGTGCCAGCAGCTCGGACGGGCAAGGAGGCTACACCTTC.

The rearrangement uses TRBV4-2 and TRBJ2-3; 9 nucleotides align to TRBD2. J lost 1 base, V lost 4 bases, and 0 bases had no gene match. CDR3 size: 14 residues. Germline V gene data show CDR1 as LGHNA and CDR2 as YNFKEQ. The CDR3 is CASSLAGGTDTQYF. The CDR3 DNA follows: TGTGCCAGCAGCCTAGCGGGGGGCACAGATACGCAGTATTTT.

On this clonotype: Sequence at one end of the junction differs from germline and may be a read error. The V and J genes are TRBV7-7 and TRBJ2-1, with D possibly being TRBD1 or TRBD2 (5 bases each). Germline V gene lookup returns CDR1 SSHAT and CDR2 FNYEAQ (reference sequence). CDR3 length equals 16 residues. The CDR3: CASSREPGRNYNEQFF. CDR3 sequence (DNA): TGTGCTAGCAGTCGGGAACCGGGACGGAACTACAATGAGCAGTTCTTC.

This clonotype occurred a few times. V usage is TRBV6-1 and J usage is TRBJ1-2; D perhaps matches TRBD1 (6 bases). V was trimmed by 7 bases and J by 7 bases, leaving 19 bases between them. The CDR3 is 14 residues long. The V gene's germline CDR1 is MNHNS and CDR2 SASEGT. The CDR3 reads CASTPDPGGLGYTF. For the CDR3, the DNA is TGTGCCAGCACTCCAGACCCGGGGGGGCTTGGCTACACCTTC.

This sequence joins TRBV24-1 and TRBJ2-3, with TRBD1 matching over 7 bases. CDR1 KGHDR and CDR2 SFDVKD come from the germline V gene. Trimming removed 3 bases from V and 4 bases from J; junction bases left unmatched: 12. The CDR3 is 17 amino acids. The CDR3 bases are TGTGCCACCAGTGATAGTGGGACAGTCAATGGGCCAGATACGCAGTATTTT. It yields the protein CATSDSGTVNGPDTQYF.

The chain joins TRBV9 to TRBJ2-3; the D gene is possibly TRBD2 (6 bases). Per the germline V gene, CDR1 is SGDLS and CDR2 is YYNGEE. The CDR3 covers 16 residues. Trimming pared 0 bases from V and 2 bases from J, leaving 13 bases between. Written as DNA, the CDR3 is TGTGCCAGCAGCGTAGGAGCGGGCGATATCACAGATACGCAGTATTTT. Its protein product is CASSVGAGDITDTQYF. The whole variable domain, remainder taken from reference TRBV9 and TRBJ2-3, is DSGVTQTPKHLITATGQRVTLRCSPRSGDLSVYWYQQSLDQGLQFLIQYYNGEERAKGNILERFSAQQFPDLHSELNLSSLELGDSALYFCASSVGAGDITDTQYFGPGTRLTVL.

The chain links TRBV18 to TRBJ1-1; D perhaps matches TRBD1 (6 bases). Germline CDR1 reads KGHSH; CDR2 reads LQKENI. Trimming took off 3 bases at V and 1 base at J, with 9 bases between the two ends. This CDR3 contains 14 residues. CDR3 DNA sequence: TGTGCCAGCTCACCGCAGGGGCCGAACACTGAAGCTTTCTTT. This sequence encodes CASSPQGPNTEAFF.

The J gene is TRBJ1-3, the V gene TRBV6-1; perhaps TRBD1 as D (6 bases). This CDR3 contains 14 residues. With 7 bases removed from V and 4 bases from J, the gap between germline ends came to 14 bases. Germline V gives CDR1 MNHNS, CDR2 SASEGT. Here the CDR3 reads CASILTGTGNTIYF. The CDR3 DNA sequence: TGTGCCAGCATACTGACAGGCACAGGAAACACCATATATTTT.

In this sample, this clonotype is medium-sized. The V call is TRBV6-5, the J call TRBJ1-5; 9 bases are shared with TRBD1. V was clipped by 4 bases and J by 6 bases; unmatched bases: 7. Germline-derived CDR1 and CDR2 are MNHEY and SVGAGI. CDR3 length: 15 residues. CDR3 sequence (DNA): TGTGCCAGCAGTTGGACAGGGGAGGCTACTCAGCCCCAGCATTTT. Amino acid sequence: CASSWTGEATQPQHF.

The chain is built from TRBV6-1 and TRBJ1-5; the D gene is possibly TRBD1 (5 bases). The V end was cut by 11 bases, the J end by 4 bases, with 12 bases between. CDR3 length: 12 residues. Germline V lookup: CDR1 MNHNS, CDR2 SASEGT. CDR3 DNA sequence: TGTGCCTCGGGGGGTCTTAATCAGCCCCAGCATTTT. Residues: CASGGLNQPQHF.

J is TRBJ2-5 and V is TRBV6-1; 10 nucleotides align to TRBD1. The trim removed 7 bases at V and 5 bases at J, leaving 10 bases unmatched. Germline CDR1 is MNHNS and CDR2 is SASEGT. The CDR3 loop spans 15 amino acids. CDR3 nucleotides: TGTGCCAGCACAGGCGACAGGGGGCTTTTTGAGACCCAGTACTTC. Translated: CASTGDRGLFETQYF.

Relative to its sample, this clonotype is medium-sized. The CDR3, as DNA: TGTGCCAGCAGTGAGACTCTTGGATTCGTTTCACCCCTCCACTTT. Translation: CASSETLGFVSPLHF. The V gene is TRBV25-1, the J gene TRBJ1-6, with D unresolved. Germline CDR1 MGHDK, CDR2 SYGVNS. This CDR3 has 15 residues. Trimming stripped 3 bases from V and 9 bases from J, with 15 bases between.

The CDR3 loop is CASSFGSSLSYNEQFF. The CDR3 nucleotides are TGTGCCAGCAGTTTCGGTAGTTCTTTGTCTTACAATGAGCAGTTCTTC. The gene calls are TRBV6-5 and TRBJ2-1, with D uncertain. The CDR3 loop spans 16 amino acids. Germline CDR1 reads MNHEY; CDR2 reads SVGAGI. Trimming stripped 4 bases from V and 4 bases from J, with 17 bases between.

This clonotype has more than one count but fewer than ten. V and J are TRBV24-1 and TRBJ2-3; 9 nucleotides match TRBD2. Germline V gene data show CDR1 as KGHDR and CDR2 as SFDVKD. V gave up 5 bases and J gave up 5 bases; unmatched junction bases: 13. CDR3 length equals 17 residues. CDR3 sequence: CATSGTKRGAGRDTQYF. The CDR3 DNA reads as TGTGCCACCAGTGGTACAAAGCGGGGGGCCGGAAGAGATACGCAGTATTTT.